The 30 T cell receptor beta chains below all came from one sample that was sequenced in a study of T cells in Graves' hyperthyroidism and ophthalmopathy. The CDR3 regions of TCR beta were amplified from RNA transcripts. The HTBI set primed first-round TCR CDR3 RT-PCR. TCRdb ran MiXCR on the multiplex PCR reads and lists one entry per CDR3 protein. The sample has 300,000 to 450,000 distinct CDR3 sequences, less than 20% seen once. Sequenced input: blood. The source of these receptors is a man aged 18 to 29 with Graves' ophthalmopathy.

This clonotype was observed many times. The CDR3 DNA is TGTGCCAGCAGTCTCCGGGTCTTGAACACTGAAGCTTTCTTT. It is translated as CASSLRVLNTEAFF. The rearrangement joins TRBV12-3 or TRBV12-4 to TRBJ1-1; no firm D call. The CDR3 is made up of 14 amino acids. The V end lost 5 bases, the J end lost 0 bases, and 10 bases lay between the germline ends.

The chain joins TRBV12-3 or TRBV12-4 to TRBJ2-3; D is perhaps TRBD2 (6 bases). The CDR3 is 17 residues long. V lost 5 bases, J lost 4 bases, and 22 bases lay in between. This chain's CDR3 is CASSIRGWVPSADTQYF. DNA for the CDR3: TGTGCCAGCAGTATAAGGGGTTGGGTCCCTAGCGCAGATACGCAGTATTTT.

The chain uses TRBV19 and TRBJ2-2; D is perhaps TRBD2 (5 bases). This CDR3 contains 14 residues. V dropped 3 bases and J dropped 6 bases, with 11 bases sitting between them. CDR1 is LNHDA and CDR2 is SQIVND in the germline V gene (reference sequence). CDR3 protein: CASSIVSGSGELFF. The CDR3 DNA follows: TGTGCCAGTAGTATCGTGTCGGGGTCCGGGGAGCTGTTTTTT.

This clonotype came up many times. The chain links TRBV7-8 to TRBJ2-7; TRBD2 is a possible D gene (6 bases). Between the trimmed V and J ends, which lost 3 bases and 3 bases, there was a span of 18 bases. CDR3 length equals 16 residues. Germline CDR1 SGHVS, CDR2 FQNEAQ. CDR3 amino acids: CASSFSAPSESYEQYF. In DNA, the CDR3 is TGTGCCAGCAGCTTTTCGGCCCCTAGCGAGAGCTACGAGCAGTACTTC.

This chain's CDR3 is CASSAVRETQYF. CDR3 in DNA: TGTGCCAGCAGCGCCGTCCGAGAGACCCAGTACTTC. The rearrangement uses TRBV2 and TRBJ2-5; D is uncertain. The germline V gene encodes CDR1 SNHLY and CDR2 FYNNEI. Trimming left V 6 bases short and J 4 bases short, with 9 bases between. The CDR3 sequence is 12 residues long. The whole variable domain, filled in from reference TRBV2 and TRBJ2-5, reads EPEVTQTPSHQVTQMGQEVILRCVPISNHLYFYWYRQILGQKVEFLVSFYNNEISEKSEIFDDQFSVERPDGSNFTLKIRSTKLEDSAMYFCASSAVRETQYFGPGTRLLVL.

The J gene is TRBJ2-3, the V gene TRBV5-1, with 9 bases matching TRBD2. The CDR3 runs to 17 residues. CDR1 is SGHRS and CDR2 is YFSETQ in the germline V gene. V shed 3 bases and J 2 bases; nucleotides not matched to a gene: 10. CDR3 residues: CASSWTGGGADTDTQYF. The CDR3 region has the DNA TGCGCCAGCAGCTGGACTGGCGGGGGGGCCGACACAGATACGCAGTATTTT.

The chain carries TRBV12-3 or TRBV12-4 and TRBJ2-7, with D perhaps matching TRBD1 (6 bases). The CDR3 runs 15 residues. V shed 2 bases and J shed 3 bases, with 14 bases lying between them. The CDR3 region is CASSLTPQGNYEQYF. Here the CDR3 DNA reads TGTGCCAGCAGTTTAACCCCACAGGGTAACTACGAGCAGTACTTC.

The chain couples TRBV20-1 to TRBJ1-4; D is ambiguous. CDR1 is DFQATT, CDR2 SNEGSKA, per germline (reference sequence). The CDR3 sequence is 14 residues long. V dropped 6 bases and J dropped 0 bases, with 11 bases sitting between them. The CDR3 nucleotides are TGCAGTGCCCCCTCCGGTGCAACTAATGAAAAACTGTTTTTT. Translating gives CSAPSGATNEKLFF.

V gene TRBV7-9 combines with J gene TRBJ2-1; D call uncertain. The CDR3 is 19 amino acids. V was shortened by 0 bases and J by 1 base, with 19 bases between the two germline ends. From germline, CDR1 is SEHNR and CDR2 FQNEAQ (reference sequence). CDR3 residues: CASSLALIRVTISYNEQFF. CDR3 nucleotides: TGTGCCAGCAGCTTAGCCCTTATCCGAGTAACTATATCCTACAATGAGCAGTTCTTC.

This clonotype was seen more than once but under ten times. The chain is built from TRBV28 and TRBJ2-3; 8 positions match TRBD1. V shed 5 bases and J 6 bases; nucleotides not matched to a gene: 13. The germline CDR1 and CDR2 sequences are MDHEN and SYDVKM. This CDR3 has 16 residues. The CDR3 nucleotides read TGTGCCAGCAGTACCCTCGACAGGGGAAATTCGGATACGCAGTATTTT. Translation: CASSTLDRGNSDTQYF.

This clonotype was seen many times. V is TRBV18 and J is TRBJ1-2, with a possible D match to TRBD1 (6 bases). Germline V gene lookup returns CDR1 KGHSH and CDR2 LQKENI. V was trimmed by 5 bases and J by 6 bases, leaving 16 bases between them. The CDR3 contains 14 residues. Here the CDR3 reads CASSTYVDRDGYTF. Here the CDR3 DNA reads TGTGCCAGCTCAACCTACGTGGACAGAGATGGCTACACCTTC.

This clonotype was recorded at least ten times. The chain uses TRBV11-2 and TRBJ1-1, with 10 bases fitting TRBD1. Germline loops: CDR1 SGHAT, CDR2 FQNNGV. The CDR3 totals 18 residues. V shed 5 bases, J shed 0 bases, and the junction held 12 bases outside the gene matches. CDR3 loop: CASSLMTGTGALNTEAFF. CDR3 nucleotide sequence: TGTGCCAGCAGCCTCATGACCGGGACAGGGGCCCTGAACACTGAAGCTTTCTTT.

This clonotype showed up many times. The chain couples TRBV11-2 to TRBJ2-4, with D possibly matching TRBD1 (6 bases). The CDR3 runs to 14 residues. The germline V gene has CDR1 SGHAT and CDR2 FQNNGV. Trimming pared 1 base from V and 6 bases from J, leaving 10 bases between. DNA for the CDR3: TGTGCCAGCAGCTTAGTCCAGGGGAGAAACATTCAGTACTTC. Translating gives CASSLVQGRNIQYF. Full variable domain (missing parts from reference TRBV11-2 and TRBJ2-4): EAGVAQSPRYKIIEKRQSVAFWCNPISGHATLYWYQQILGQGPKLLIQFQNNGVVDDSQLPKDRFSAERLKGVDSTLKIQPAKLEDSAVYLCASSLVQGRNIQYFGAGTRLSVL.

This sequence joins TRBV7-9 and TRBJ2-3, with D tentatively TRBD1 or TRBD2 (5 bases each). CDR3 size: 15 residues. Germline V gene sequence: CDR1 SEHNR, CDR2 FQNEAQ (reference sequence). With 4 bases removed from V and 4 bases from J, the gap between germline ends came to 15 bases. The CDR3 DNA is TGTGCCAGCAGCTCACCCGGGACCCGGGCAGATACGCAGTATTTT. Amino acid sequence: CASSSPGTRADTQYF.

The V gene is TRBV18, the J gene TRBJ2-7; 7 nucleotides agree with TRBD1. Germline V gives CDR1 KGHSH, CDR2 LQKENI. This CDR3 contains 15 residues. Trimming cost V 3 bases and J 4 bases; bases outside gene matches: 9. CDR3 sequence reads: CASSPAGTASYEQYF. The CDR3 nucleotides are TGTGCCAGCTCACCCGCCGGGACAGCCTCTTACGAGCAGTACTTC.

This clonotype was counted ten times or more. The gene calls are TRBV7-9 and TRBJ2-5, with D perhaps TRBD2 (5 bases). With 1 base removed from V and 4 bases from J, the gap between germline ends came to 13 bases. The CDR3 covers 15 residues. Germline values: CDR1 SEHNR, CDR2 FQNEAQ (reference sequence). The CDR3 nucleotides read TGTGCCAGCAGCTTAGTTCGCCTAGCAGGAGAGACCCAGTACTTC. This sequence encodes CASSLVRLAGETQYF.

The rearrangement links TRBV9 to TRBJ1-1; 8 nucleotides align to TRBD1. The germline V gene has CDR1 SGDLS and CDR2 YYNGEE. V dropped 4 bases and J dropped 7; count of bases not matched to a gene: 6. The CDR3 length is 13 residues. The CDR3 DNA reads TGTGCCAGCAGCTTGACAGGGGAGGGTGAAGCTTTCTTT. Its translation is CASSLTGEGEAFF. The full variable domain, with the rest looked up from reference TRBV9 and TRBJ1-1, is DSGVTQTPKHLITATGQRVTLRCSPRSGDLSVYWYQQSLDQGLQFLIQYYNGEERAKGNILERFSAQQFPDLHSELNLSSLELGDSALYFCASSLTGEGEAFFGQGTRLTVV.

This clonotype was counted at least ten times. The chain couples TRBV2 to TRBJ2-1, with 8 bases fitting TRBD1. J gave up 3 bases and V 6 bases, and 13 bases lay outside the gene matches. The length of the CDR3 is 17 residues. In germline, CDR1 is SNHLY, CDR2 FYNNEI. The CDR3, as DNA: TGTGCCAGCAGCTCAATCTTTCCGGGACAGGTCTACAATGAGCAGTTCTTC. Translation gives CASSSIFPGQVYNEQFF.

This clonotype occurred many times. The V call is TRBV6-1, the J call TRBJ1-1; maybe TRBD1 (5 bases). The CDR3 length is 16 residues. Per the germline V gene, CDR1 is MNHNS and CDR2 is SASEGT. V was cut by 5 bases and J by 2 bases, with 18 bases left in between. Here the CDR3 reads CASSLAVDTPNTEAFF. The CDR3 coding sequence is TGTGCCAGCAGTCTCGCGGTGGACACCCCAAACACTGAAGCTTTCTTT.

V usage is TRBV4-1 and J usage is TRBJ1-2; D is unclear. This CDR3 spans 15 amino acids. Trimming pared 4 bases from V and 4 bases from J, leaving 16 bases between. CDR1 and CDR2 (germline): MGHRA, YSYEKL. CDR3 sequence: CASSLRPAGGYGYTF. The CDR3 nucleotides are TGCGCCAGCAGCCTCCGCCCCGCGGGCGGCTATGGCTACACCTTC.

This clonotype came up many times. The chain carries TRBV2 and TRBJ1-1; TRBD1 might be the D (6 bases). The CDR3 has 11 residues. CDR1 and CDR2 (germline): SNHLY, FYNNEI. With 8 bases removed from V and 6 bases from J, the gap between germline ends came to 10 bases. CDR3 loop: CASGGGPEAFF. The CDR3 DNA sequence: TGTGCCAGCGGGGGGGGGCCTGAAGCTTTCTTT. Using reference TRBV2 and TRBJ1-1 for the parts outside the CDR3, the full variable domain is EPEVTQTPSHQVTQMGQEVILRCVPISNHLYFYWYRQILGQKVEFLVSFYNNEISEKSEIFDDQFSVERPDGSNFTLKIRSTKLEDSAMYFCASGGGPEAFFGQGTRLTVV.

This clonotype occurred many times. The chain uses TRBV11-2 and TRBJ2-5; D might be TRBD1 or TRBD2, each matching 6 bases. This CDR3 is built from 13 residues. CDR1 is SGHAT, CDR2 FQNNGV, per germline. Trimming cost V 5 bases and J 6 bases, with 13 bases left between them. The CDR3 sequence is CASSEGGQQTQYF. In nucleotides, the CDR3 is TGTGCCAGCAGCGAGGGGGGCCAGCAGACCCAGTACTTC. Filled out from reference TRBV11-2 and TRBJ2-5, the complete variable domain reads EAGVAQSPRYKIIEKRQSVAFWCNPISGHATLYWYQQILGQGPKLLIQFQNNGVVDDSQLPKDRFSAERLKGVDSTLKIQPAKLEDSAVYLCASSEGGQQTQYFGPGTRLLVL.

This clonotype was recorded many times. CDR3 DNA sequence: TGTGCCAGCAGCGCTAACTATGGCTACACCTTC. Protein: CASSANYGYTF. The chain carries TRBV11-2 and TRBJ1-2; D ambiguous. V was cut by 5 bases and J by 0 bases, with 1 base left in between. Germline CDR1 reads SGHAT; CDR2 reads FQNNGV. The CDR3 totals 11 residues.

This clonotype was observed many times. The V and J genes are TRBV15 and TRBJ1-1, with 7 bases lining up with TRBD1. From germline, CDR1 is LNHNV and CDR2 YYDKDF (reference sequence). With V trimmed by 3 bases and J by 5 bases, 3 bases remained unmatched. The CDR3 has 13 residues. The CDR3 sequence is CATSSDRVTEAFF. CDR3 DNA: TGTGCCACCAGCAGCGACAGGGTTACTGAAGCTTTCTTT.

The genes are TRBV4-3 and TRBJ1-2; D uncertain. Trimming removed 1 base at V and 7 bases at J, with 13 bases between. Germline CDR1 and CDR2: LGHNA and YSLEER. The CDR3 has 14 residues. The CDR3 nucleotides are TGCGCCAGCAGCCAAGCTTATAGGGAGGCTGGCTACACCTTC. The encoded protein is CASSQAYREAGYTF.

Ten or more counts support this clonotype. The chain has TRBV2 and TRBJ1-4; D unresolved. CDR1 SNHLY and CDR2 FYNNEI come from the germline V gene. V was cut by 0 bases and J by 3 bases, with 11 bases left in between. This CDR3 is built from 16 residues. Here the CDR3 DNA reads TGTGCCAGCAGTGAAGCGACATGGCAGCCTAATGAAAAACTGTTTTTT. It is translated as CASSEATWQPNEKLFF.

This clonotype came up many times. The junction differs from germline at one of its ends, possibly a read error. The V and J genes are TRBV12-3 or TRBV12-4 and TRBJ1-1, with 7 bases fitting TRBD1. This CDR3 region has 14 residues. The CDR3 here is CASSRDRMKTEAFF. CDR3 coding DNA: TGTGCCAGCAGTCGGGACAGAATGAAAACTGAAGCTTTCTTT.

This clonotype appeared many times. This rearrangement joins TRBV12-3 or TRBV12-4 to TRBJ2-3, with 7 positions matching TRBD1. This CDR3 region has 16 residues. V dropped 8 bases and J dropped 4; count of bases not matched to a gene: 15. This CDR3 is CASSGAARGKADTQYF. CDR3 sequence (DNA): TGTGCCAGCTCCGGTGCCGCCAGGGGGAAAGCAGATACGCAGTATTTT.

Ten or more counts support this clonotype. The chain carries TRBV28 and TRBJ2-5, with 9 nucleotides matching TRBD2. This CDR3 is 16 amino acids long. Germline loops: CDR1 MDHEN, CDR2 SYDVKM. J gave up 1 base and V 4 bases, and 7 bases lay outside the gene matches. The CDR3 protein is CASSSPVSGSQETQYF. The CDR3 bases are TGTGCCAGCAGTTCCCCGGTTAGCGGGAGCCAAGAGACCCAGTACTTC.

This clonotype showed up many times. This chain joins TRBV28 and TRBJ2-7; 9 bases match TRBD2. V gave up 3 bases and J gave up 5 bases; unmatched junction bases: 8. Germline V gene lookup returns CDR1 MDHEN and CDR2 SYDVKM. This CDR3 spans 15 amino acids. The CDR3 DNA follows: TGTGCCAGCAGTTTGGGGGCGGGGGGGCTCGACGAGCAGTACTTC. It yields the protein CASSLGAGGLDEQYF.